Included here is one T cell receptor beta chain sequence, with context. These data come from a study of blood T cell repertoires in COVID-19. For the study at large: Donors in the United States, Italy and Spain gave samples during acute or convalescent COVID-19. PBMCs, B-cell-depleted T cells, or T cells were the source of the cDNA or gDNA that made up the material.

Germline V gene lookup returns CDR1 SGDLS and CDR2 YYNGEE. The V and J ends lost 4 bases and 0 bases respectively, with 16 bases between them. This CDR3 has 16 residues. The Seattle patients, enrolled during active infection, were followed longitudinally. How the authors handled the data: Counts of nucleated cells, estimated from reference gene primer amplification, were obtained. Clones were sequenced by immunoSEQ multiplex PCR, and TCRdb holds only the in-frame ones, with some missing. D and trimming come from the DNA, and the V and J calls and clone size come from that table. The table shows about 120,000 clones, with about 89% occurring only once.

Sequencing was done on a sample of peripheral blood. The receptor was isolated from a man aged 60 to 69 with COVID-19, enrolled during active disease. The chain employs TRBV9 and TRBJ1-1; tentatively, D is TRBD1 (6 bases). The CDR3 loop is CASSPSPGTLNTEAFF. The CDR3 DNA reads TGTGCCAGCAGCCCCTCCCCCGGGACACTGAACACTGAAGCTTTCTTT. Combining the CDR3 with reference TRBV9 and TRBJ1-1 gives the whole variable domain DSGVTQTPKHLITATGQRVTLRCSPRSGDLSVYWYQQSLDQGLQFLIQYYNGEERAKGNILERFSAQQFPDLHSELNLSSLELGDSALYFCASSPSPGTLNTEAFFGQGTRLTVV.